This T cell receptor (beta chain) was documented in a study of OX40 agonist ivuxolimab in advanced cancers. Looked up from germline, CDR1 is LNHNV and CDR2 is YYDKDF (reference sequence). This CDR3 spans 16 amino acids. Trimming removed 9 bases from V and 3 bases from J, with 24 bases in between. Produced via immunoSEQ multiplex PCR; TCRdb's table is partial and in-frame only. Here the sample spans tens of thousands of clones, about 93% being singletons. V usage is TRBV15 and J usage is TRBJ2-7; D not resolved. The sample consisted of CD4+ or CD8+ T cells sorted from blood, taken in a trial of the OX40 agonist ivuxolimab. The origin of this receptor is an adult with an advanced solid tumor such as melanoma, head and neck, liver or kidney cancer. CDR3 DNA: TGTGCCACGAGGCTAGATCCACTGATAGGTGTCTACGAGCAGTACTTC. It translates to CATRLDPLIGVYEQYF.